These 6 T cell receptor beta chains were sequenced from one sample in a study of shared clonotypes between healthy human individuals. Only in-frame clones appear in the TCRdb table, and some are missing; sequencing was by immunoSEQ multiplex PCR. The sample carries more than 1,200,000 clones, 98% to 99% recorded once. The sample taken for sequencing was naive CD4+ T cells sorted from blood. The subset: CD45RA+ positively selected. These receptors all come from a man aged 25 to 40 in good health.

V usage is TRBV7-2 and J usage is TRBJ1-2; no firm D call. Germline-derived CDR1 and CDR2 are SGHTA and FQGNSA. This CDR3 region has 15 residues. Between the trimmed V and J ends, which lost 2 bases and 7 bases, there was a span of 17 bases. This CDR3 is CASSLYLMVKGGYTF. In DNA, the CDR3 is TGTGCCAGCAGCTTATATCTTATGGTTAAGGGTGGCTACACCTTC.

The CDR3 loop reads CASSPFTSGTGNEQFF. CDR3 in DNA: TGTGCCAGCTCACCGTTTACTAGCGGGACAGGGAATGAGCAGTTCTTC. The V gene is TRBV18, the J gene TRBJ2-1, with D tentatively TRBD2 (10 bases). CDR1 and CDR2 (germline): KGHSH, LQKENI. CDR3 size: 16 residues. Trimming took 3 bases from V and 7 from J, leaving 19 bases between them.

V gene TRBV9 combines with J gene TRBJ2-3; 8 bases are a match to TRBD1. There are 15 residues in the CDR3. The V gene's germline CDR1 is SGDLS and CDR2 YYNGEE. The junction had 7 bases not matched to a gene; V was cut back by 5 bases and J by 2 bases. In DNA, the CDR3 is TGTGCCAGCAGTGTGACAGGGGCCTTCACAGATACGCAGTATTTT. Its protein product is CASSVTGAFTDTQYF.

This clone was counted a single time. The rearrangement links TRBV7-8 to TRBJ2-7; TRBD1 matches 7 bases. Germline CDR1 and CDR2: SGHVS and FQNEAQ. V lost 4 bases and J lost 2; bases outside the gene matches: 5. The CDR3 loop spans 14 amino acids. CDR3 sequence: CASSSRDSPYEQYF. The CDR3, as DNA: TGTGCCAGCAGCTCTCGGGACAGCCCCTACGAGCAGTACTTC.

The chain combines TRBV6-6 with TRBJ2-3, with D perhaps given as TRBD1 or TRBD2 (5 bases each). Per germline, CDR1 MNHNY and CDR2 SVGAGI (reference sequence). V was clipped by 6 bases and J by 8 bases, with 18 bases between them. The CDR3 spans 14 residues. As DNA, the CDR3 is TGTGCCAGCAGAGAAGGGGAGATAAGGCGTACGCAGTATTTT. Its protein is CASREGEIRRTQYF.

V usage is TRBV11-3 and J usage is TRBJ2-5, with TRBD2 matching 9 bases. After removal of 5 bases from V and 5 bases from J, the junction contained 6 bases not matched to a gene. Germline-derived CDR1 and CDR2 are SGHNT and YENEEA. The CDR3 covers 14 residues. The CDR3 sequence: CASSPGTSSETQYF. DNA of the CDR3: TGTGCCAGCAGCCCAGGGACTAGCTCGGAGACCCAGTACTTC.